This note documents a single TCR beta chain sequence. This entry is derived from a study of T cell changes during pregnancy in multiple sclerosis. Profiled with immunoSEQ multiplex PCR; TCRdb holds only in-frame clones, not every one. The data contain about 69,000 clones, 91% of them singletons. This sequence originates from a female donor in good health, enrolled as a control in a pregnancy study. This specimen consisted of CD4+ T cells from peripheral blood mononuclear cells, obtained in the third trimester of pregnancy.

The CDR3 is CASSNGQGRTDTQYF. The CDR3 DNA reads TGTGCCAGCAGTAACGGACAGGGACGCACAGATACGCAGTATTTT. This chain connects TRBV6-1 to TRBJ2-3, with TRBD1 matching 8 bases. The germline gives CDR1 MNHNS, CDR2 SASEGT. This CDR3 has 15 residues. The junction had 5 bases not matched to a gene; V was cut back by 5 bases and J by 1 base.